This T cell receptor (beta chain) appears in the sequencing data of a study of HIV-infected patients and healthy controls. This clonotype rates as medium-sized. One entry per CDR3 protein, called by TCRdb with MiXCR from the 5' RACE reads. This table holds some 19,000 distinct CDR3 sequences, less than 20% found once. This CDR3 comprises 11 residues. The V segment lost 8 bases and the J segment 13 bases; nucleotides outside the gene matches: 7. The TCR originated in a human donor in good health. Sequences were obtained from CD8+ T cells from blood. The chain has TRBV12-3 or TRBV12-4 and TRBJ2-1; 8 bases agree with TRBD2. Here the CDR3 reads CASRGAGGQFF. The CDR3 DNA follows: TGTGCCAGCCGGGGGGCGGGAGGACAGTTCTTC.